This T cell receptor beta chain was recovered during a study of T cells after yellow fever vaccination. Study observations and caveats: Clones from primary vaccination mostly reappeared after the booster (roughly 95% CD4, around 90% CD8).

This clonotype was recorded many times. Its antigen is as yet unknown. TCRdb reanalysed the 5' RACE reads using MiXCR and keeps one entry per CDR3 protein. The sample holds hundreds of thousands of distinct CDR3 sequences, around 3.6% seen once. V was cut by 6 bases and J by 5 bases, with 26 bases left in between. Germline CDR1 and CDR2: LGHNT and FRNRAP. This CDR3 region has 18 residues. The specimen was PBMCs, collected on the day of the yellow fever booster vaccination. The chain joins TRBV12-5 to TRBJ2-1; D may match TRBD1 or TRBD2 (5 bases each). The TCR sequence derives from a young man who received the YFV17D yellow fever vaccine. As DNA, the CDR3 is TGTGCTAGTGGCCAGGGAACATGGGGAGCGACCGATAACAATGAGCAGTTCTTC. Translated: CASGQGTWGATDNNEQFF.